A selection of T cell receptor beta chains follows, all from one sample in a study of Ad26.COV2.S vaccination and SARS-CoV-2 variants. TCRdb's copy holds only in-frame clones and misses some; the assay was immunoSEQ multiplex PCR. The sample carries some 390,000 clones, about 89% recorded once. Material: peripheral blood, obtained in a trial of Ad26.COV2.S vaccine versus placebo. These receptors came from a person between 18 and 59 years old who received the Ad26.COV2.S COVID-19 vaccine or a placebo. The CDR3 runs from the conserved cysteine through the conserved F or W. The order of the fields is J gene, clone size, V gene, D gene, CDR3 protein, CDR3 DNA. D genes are given only for firm matches. The size of a clone is reported for some rows only, either as once, few or many, or as a class for expanded clones.

j_gene: TRBJ1-2
abundance: -
v_gene: TRBV10-3
d_gene: -
CDR3aa: CAISESTSPSRYTF
CDR3nt: TGTGCCATCAGTGAGTCGACATCCCCAAGTCGCTACACCTTC

j_gene: TRBJ2-7
abundance: -
v_gene: TRBV28
d_gene: -
CDR3aa: CASSLFGESYEQYF
CDR3nt: TGTGCCAGCAGTTTATTCGGTGAATCCTACGAGCAGTACTTC

j_gene: TRBJ1-6
abundance: -
v_gene: TRBV20-1
d_gene: -
CDR3aa: CSASRGVKENSPLHF
CDR3nt: TGCAGTGCTAGTCGGGGGGTAAAGGAGAATTCACCCCTCCACTTT

j_gene: TRBJ2-2
abundance: -
v_gene: TRBV18
d_gene: -
CDR3aa: CASLEEPHTGELFF
CDR3nt: TGTGCCAGCTTGGAAGAGCCACACACCGGGGAGCTGTTTTTT

j_gene: TRBJ2-1
abundance: -
v_gene: TRBV9
d_gene: -
CDR3aa: CASSVEGSANEQFF
CDR3nt: TGTGCCAGCAGCGTAGAGGGCTCGGCCAATGAGCAGTTCTTC

j_gene: TRBJ1-5
abundance: -
v_gene: TRBV6-2/TRBV6-3
d_gene: -
CDR3aa: CASSRRDGSRRMNQPQHF
CDR3nt: TGTGCCAGCAGTAGGAGGGACGGCTCAAGACGTATGAATCAGCCCCAGCATTTT

j_gene: TRBJ1-1
abundance: -
v_gene: TRBV5-4
d_gene: -
CDR3aa: CASSPDGEMNTEAFF
CDR3nt: TGTGCCAGCAGCCCGGATGGGGAGATGAACACTGAAGCTTTCTTT

j_gene: TRBJ2-1
abundance: -
v_gene: TRBV5-4
d_gene: -
CDR3aa: CASTTTEALNEQFF
CDR3nt: TGTGCCAGCACCACGACCGAGGCCCTCAATGAGCAGTTCTTC

j_gene: TRBJ1-4
abundance: -
v_gene: TRBV28
d_gene: -
CDR3aa: CASSPTGRGDEKLFF
CDR3nt: TGTGCCAGCAGCCCGACGGGAAGGGGAGATGAAAAACTGTTTTTT

j_gene: TRBJ1-1
abundance: once
v_gene: TRBV5-1
d_gene: -
CDR3aa: CASRREGPNTEAFF
CDR3nt: TGCGCCAGCAGAAGGGAAGGGCCGAACACTGAAGCTTTCTTT

j_gene: TRBJ2-7
abundance: -
v_gene: TRBV30
d_gene: -
CDR3aa: CAWSQQWSSYEQYF
CDR3nt: TGTGCCTGGAGTCAACAGTGGAGCTCCTACGAGCAGTACTTC

j_gene: TRBJ2-1
abundance: -
v_gene: TRBV5-1
d_gene: TRBD2
CDR3aa: CASSSAPGTSHWSNYNEQFF
CDR3nt: TGCGCCAGCAGCTCAGCCCCCGGGACTAGCCATTGGAGCAACTACAATGAGCAGTTCTTC

j_gene: TRBJ1-4
abundance: -
v_gene: TRBV7-6
d_gene: TRBD1
CDR3aa: CASSSYRGRNEKLFF
CDR3nt: TGTGCCAGCAGCTCCTACAGGGGCAGAAATGAAAAACTGTTTTTT

j_gene: TRBJ2-1
abundance: -
v_gene: TRBV7-9
d_gene: TRBD2
CDR3aa: CASSLGVTSGYNEQFF
CDR3nt: TGTGCCAGCAGCTTAGGGGTGACTAGCGGCTACAATGAGCAGTTCTTC

j_gene: TRBJ1-1
abundance: -
v_gene: TRBV6-5
d_gene: -
CDR3aa: CASRRGSNTEAFF
CDR3nt: TGTGCCAGCCGGCGAGGGTCGAACACTGAAGCTTTCTTT

j_gene: TRBJ1-2
abundance: -
v_gene: TRBV6-1
d_gene: TRBD1
CDR3aa: CASRFTQGQGYGYTF
CDR3nt: TGTGCCAGCAGGTTCACTCAGGGACAGGGGTATGGCTACACCTTC

j_gene: TRBJ2-3
abundance: few
v_gene: TRBV2
d_gene: TRBD2
CDR3aa: CASSEERGNTDTQYF
CDR3nt: TGTGCCAGCAGTGAAGAGCGGGGCAACACAGATACGCAGTATTTT

j_gene: TRBJ1-2
abundance: -
v_gene: TRBV30
d_gene: -
CDR3aa: CAWSGGFGYGYTF
CDR3nt: TGTGCCTGGAGTGGAGGGTTTGGGTATGGCTACACCTTC

j_gene: TRBJ2-2
abundance: -
v_gene: TRBV15
d_gene: TRBD2
CDR3aa: CATSRVSGSASTGELFF
CDR3nt: TGTGCCACCAGCAGGGTCAGCGGGAGCGCGAGCACCGGGGAGCTGTTTTTT

j_gene: TRBJ2-5
abundance: -
v_gene: TRBV7-3
d_gene: -
CDR3aa: CASSQGGPGAETQYF
CDR3nt: TGTGCCAGCAGCCAGGGCGGCCCTGGGGCAGAGACCCAGTACTTC

j_gene: TRBJ2-2
abundance: -
v_gene: TRBV7-2
d_gene: TRBD1
CDR3aa: CASSTPSGQGNTGELFF
CDR3nt: TGTGCCAGCAGCACACCGTCGGGACAGGGGAACACCGGGGAGCTGTTTTTT

j_gene: TRBJ1-2
abundance: -
v_gene: TRBV19
d_gene: TRBD1
CDR3aa: CASNLGQGVDYGYTF
CDR3nt: TGTGCCAGTAACCTAGGACAGGGGGTAGATTATGGCTACACCTTC

j_gene: TRBJ2-1
abundance: -
v_gene: TRBV4-1
d_gene: -
CDR3aa: CASSQDGAGEQFF
CDR3nt: TGCGCCAGCAGCCAAGATGGGGCCGGTGAGCAGTTCTTC

j_gene: TRBJ2-1
abundance: -
v_gene: TRBV7-2
d_gene: TRBD2
CDR3aa: CASSLGGTRRNEQFF
CDR3nt: TGTGCCAGCAGCTTAGGAGGGACTAGACGCAATGAGCAGTTCTTC

j_gene: TRBJ2-1
abundance: -
v_gene: TRBV11-3
d_gene: -
CDR3aa: CASSLRKGGLSNEQFF
CDR3nt: TGTGCCAGCAGCTTACGCAAGGGTGGACTAAGCAATGAGCAGTTCTTC

j_gene: TRBJ2-3
abundance: -
v_gene: TRBV4-1
d_gene: -
CDR3aa: CASSFPSSTDTQYF
CDR3nt: TGCGCCAGCAGTTTCCCCTCTAGCACAGATACGCAGTATTTT

j_gene: TRBJ1-4
abundance: -
v_gene: TRBV9
d_gene: -
CDR3aa: CASSAGFRNEKLFF
CDR3nt: TGTGCCAGCAGTGCGGGGTTTCGTAATGAAAAACTGTTTTTT

j_gene: TRBJ2-1
abundance: -
v_gene: TRBV6-5
d_gene: -
CDR3aa: CASSYLPGLDNEQFF
CDR3nt: TGTGCCAGCAGTTACTTACCGGGACTGGACAATGAGCAGTTCTTC

j_gene: TRBJ1-6
abundance: -
v_gene: TRBV28
d_gene: -
CDR3aa: CASSLLGNSPLHF
CDR3nt: TGTGCCAGCAGTTTATTGGGTAATTCACCCCTCCACTTT

j_gene: TRBJ2-1
abundance: -
v_gene: TRBV10-1
d_gene: -
CDR3aa: CASSDTVPSSYNEQFF
CDR3nt: TGCGCCAGCAGCGATACGGTCCCAAGCTCCTACAATGAGCAGTTCTTC

j_gene: TRBJ2-3
abundance: -
v_gene: TRBV3-1/TRBV3-2
d_gene: TRBD2
CDR3aa: CASSQRKAGTSGADTQYF
CDR3nt: TGTGCCAGCAGCCAACGTAAGGCCGGGACTAGCGGGGCAGATACGCAGTATTTT

j_gene: TRBJ2-2
abundance: -
v_gene: TRBV29-1
d_gene: TRBD1
CDR3aa: CSVGTGGNTGELFF
CDR3nt: TGCAGCGTGGGGACAGGGGGAAACACCGGGGAGCTGTTTTTT

j_gene: TRBJ2-1
abundance: -
v_gene: TRBV6-6
d_gene: -
CDR3aa: CASRAGQTYNEQFF
CDR3nt: TGTGCCAGCAGAGCGGGACAAACCTACAATGAGCAGTTCTTC

j_gene: TRBJ2-7
abundance: -
v_gene: TRBV19
d_gene: TRBD2
CDR3aa: CASSPELAGLHEQYF
CDR3nt: TGTGCCAGTAGTCCAGAACTAGCGGGATTGCACGAGCAGTACTTC

j_gene: TRBJ2-1
abundance: -
v_gene: TRBV7-2
d_gene: TRBD1
CDR3aa: CASSLAQGAYEQFF
CDR3nt: TGTGCCAGCAGCTTAGCACAGGGGGCCTATGAGCAGTTCTTC